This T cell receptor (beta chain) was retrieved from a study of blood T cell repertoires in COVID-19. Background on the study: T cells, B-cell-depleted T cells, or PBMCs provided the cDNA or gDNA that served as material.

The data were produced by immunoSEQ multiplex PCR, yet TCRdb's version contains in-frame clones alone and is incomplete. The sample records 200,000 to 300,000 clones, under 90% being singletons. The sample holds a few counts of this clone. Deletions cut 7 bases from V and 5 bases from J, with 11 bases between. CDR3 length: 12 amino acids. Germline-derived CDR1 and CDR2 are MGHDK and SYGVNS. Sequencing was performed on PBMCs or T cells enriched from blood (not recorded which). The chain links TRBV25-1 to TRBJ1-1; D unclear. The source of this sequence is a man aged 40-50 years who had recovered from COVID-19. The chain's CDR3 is CASNRGLTEAFF. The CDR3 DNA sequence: TGTGCCAGCAACAGAGGGTTGACTGAAGCTTTCTTT.